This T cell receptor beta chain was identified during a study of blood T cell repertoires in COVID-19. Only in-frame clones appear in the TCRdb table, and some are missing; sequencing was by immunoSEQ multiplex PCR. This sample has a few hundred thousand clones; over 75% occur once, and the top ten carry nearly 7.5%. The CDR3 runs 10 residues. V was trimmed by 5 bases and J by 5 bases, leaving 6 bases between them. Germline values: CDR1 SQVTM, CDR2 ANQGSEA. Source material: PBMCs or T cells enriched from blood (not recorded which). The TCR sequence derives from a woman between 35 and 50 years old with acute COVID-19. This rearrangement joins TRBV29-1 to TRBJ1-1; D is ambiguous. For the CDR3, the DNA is TGCAGCGTTCAGCGTACTGAAGCTTTCTTT. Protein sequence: CSVQRTEAFF. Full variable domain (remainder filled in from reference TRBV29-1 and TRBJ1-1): SAVISQKPSRDICQRGTSLTIQCQVDSQVTMMFWYRQQPGQSLTLIATANQGSEATYESGFVIDKFPISRPNLTFSTLTVSNMSPEDSSIYLCSVQRTEAFFGQGTRLTVV.